What follows are 7 T cell receptor beta chains derived from one specimen sequenced in a study of blood T cell repertoires in COVID-19. Clones were sequenced by immunoSEQ multiplex PCR, and TCRdb holds only the in-frame ones, with some missing. The sample lists under 13,000 clones; approximately 82% were seen once. The sequenced material came from peripheral blood. These receptors were taken from a human donor in a cohort sampled during active COVID-19.

The rearrangement links TRBV11-2 to TRBJ2-7; D is perhaps TRBD1 (6 bases). The CDR3 length is 15 residues. Germline CDR1 SGHAT, CDR2 FQNNGV. The V gene lost 5 bases and the J gene lost 0 bases, with 14 bases spanning the gap. Written as DNA, the CDR3 is TGTGCCAGCAGCCGGCGACAGGAACCCTCCTACGAGCAGTACTTC. Its translation: CASSRRQEPSYEQYF.

The chain has TRBV11-2 and TRBJ2-7, with TRBD2 matching over 13 bases. The CDR3 contains 15 residues. Germline assignment: CDR1 SGHAT and CDR2 FQNNGV. Germline trimming cut 2 bases from V and 6 bases from J; bases unmatched to any gene: 4. Here the CDR3 reads CASSLRTSGSGEQYF. The CDR3 DNA is TGTGCCAGCAGCTTACGGACTAGCGGGAGCGGCGAGCAGTACTTC.

The rearrangement links TRBV5-1 to TRBJ2-1; 7 nucleotides line up with TRBD2. Germline CDR1 SGHRS, CDR2 YFSETQ. V lost 4 bases and J lost 8; bases outside the gene matches: 12. There are 15 residues in the CDR3. This chain's CDR3 is CASSPVSGKVDEQFF. As DNA, the CDR3 is TGCGCCAGCAGCCCCGTCAGCGGGAAAGTTGATGAGCAGTTCTTC.

The chain carries TRBV18 and TRBJ2-5; 7 nucleotides agree with TRBD1. This CDR3 spans 18 amino acids. Per germline, CDR1 KGHSH and CDR2 LQKENI. V gave up 3 bases and J gave up 1 base; unmatched junction bases: 14. The CDR3 DNA is TGTGCCAGCTCACCCGGGACAGCACCTACCCCTTCCCAAGAGACCCAGTACTTC. Translated, it gives CASSPGTAPTPSQETQYF.

V usage is TRBV2 and J usage is TRBJ2-2; 7 bases match TRBD2. Germline CDR1 and CDR2: SNHLY and FYNNEI. The CDR3 is 14 amino acids. The trim removed 0 bases at V and 6 bases at J, leaving 1 base unmatched. CDR3 residues: CASSEAGGPGELFF. The CDR3 DNA reads TGTGCCAGCAGTGAAGCGGGAGGGCCCGGGGAGCTGTTTTTT. Full variable domain (rest looked up from reference TRBV2 and TRBJ2-2): EPEVTQTPSHQVTQMGQEVILRCVPISNHLYFYWYRQILGQKVEFLVSFYNNEISEKSEIFDDQFSVERPDGSNFTLKIRSTKLEDSAMYFCASSEAGGPGELFFGEGSRLTVL.

The chain combines TRBV27 with TRBJ1-6, with a tentative D call TRBD1 (5 bases). V gave up 4 bases and J gave up 11 bases, with 18 bases separating them. The CDR3 loop spans 15 amino acids. Germline-derived CDR1 and CDR2 are MNHEY and SMNVEV (reference sequence). The CDR3 is CASSSPHGHEAPLHF. The CDR3 coding sequence is TGTGCCAGCAGTTCCCCCCACGGACATGAGGCACCCCTCCACTTT.

Here the CDR3 DNA reads TGTGCCAGCAGTTTCGGGACTAGCGGGGGTGAGCAGTTCTTC. It translates to CASSFGTSGGEQFF. The V call is TRBV6-5, the J call TRBJ2-1; 14 bases fit TRBD2. In germline, CDR1 is MNHEY, CDR2 SVGAGI. This CDR3 contains 14 residues. V lost 4 bases and J lost 9; bases outside the gene matches: 2.